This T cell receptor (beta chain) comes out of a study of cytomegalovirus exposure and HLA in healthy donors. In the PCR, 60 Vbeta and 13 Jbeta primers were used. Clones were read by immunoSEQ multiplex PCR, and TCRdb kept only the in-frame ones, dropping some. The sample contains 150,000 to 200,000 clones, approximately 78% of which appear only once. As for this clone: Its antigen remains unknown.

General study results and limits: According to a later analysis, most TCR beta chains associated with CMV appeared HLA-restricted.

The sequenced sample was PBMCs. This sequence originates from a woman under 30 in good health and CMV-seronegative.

Here the CDR3 DNA reads TGCGCCAGCACATGGGGCGGAGTAGCCAAAAACATTCAGTACTTC. This sequence encodes CASTWGGVAKNIQYF. The chain is built from TRBV10-1 and TRBJ2-4; D may be TRBD1 (5 bases). V was shortened by 7 bases and J by 0 bases, with 13 bases between the two germline ends. The CDR3 runs to 15 residues. Germline-derived CDR1 and CDR2 are WNHNN and SYGVQD (reference sequence).